The rows below give T cell receptor beta chains drawn from one sample of a study of shared clonotypes between healthy human individuals. Assay used: immunoSEQ multiplex PCR; TCRdb lists only in-frame clones, some missing. The sample lists 2,100,000 or so clones, approximately 96% occurring once. Sequencing was carried out using naive CD4+ T cells sorted from blood. All receptors derive from a man between 18 and 35 years old in good health. Both conserved end residues are part of each CDR3. The D gene is left open where the match is weak. Clone size appears in some rows only: once, few, many, or a class for an expanded clone.

clone_size: NA
d_call: NA
v_call: TRBV18
j_call: TRBJ2-5
cdr3_aa: CASSPLVSGGAQYF
cdr3_nt: TGTGCCAGCTCACCCCTAGTCAGCGGAGGGGCCCAGTACTTC

clone_size: NA
d_call: NA
v_call: TRBV28
j_call: TRBJ2-7
cdr3_aa: CASSFNYRDNQYF
cdr3_nt: TGTGCCAGCAGTTTCAATTACCGGGACAACCAGTACTTC

clone_size: NA
d_call: NA
v_call: TRBV5-4
j_call: TRBJ2-5
cdr3_aa: CASSLEARLQETQYF
cdr3_nt: TGTGCCAGCAGCTTGGAGGCGCGGTTACAAGAGACCCAGTACTTC

clone_size: NA
d_call: TRBD1
v_call: TRBV6-5
j_call: TRBJ1-2
cdr3_aa: CASRRGQDYGYTF
cdr3_nt: TGTGCCAGCAGGCGGGGACAGGACTATGGCTACACCTTC

clone_size: once
d_call: NA
v_call: TRBV5-1
j_call: TRBJ2-5
cdr3_aa: CASRQTKEETQYF
cdr3_nt: TGCGCCAGCAGGCAGACGAAGGAAGAGACCCAGTACTTC

clone_size: NA
d_call: TRBD1
v_call: TRBV29-1
j_call: TRBJ1-2
cdr3_aa: CSVDPADRGGYGYTF
cdr3_nt: TGCAGCGTTGATCCAGCGGACAGGGGTGGCTATGGCTACACCTTC

clone_size: few
d_call: NA
v_call: TRBV30
j_call: TRBJ2-1
cdr3_aa: CAWNGSPVGEQFF
cdr3_nt: TGTGCCTGGAACGGGAGCCCTGTGGGTGAGCAGTTCTTC

clone_size: NA
d_call: NA
v_call: TRBV7-9
j_call: TRBJ1-3
cdr3_aa: CASSLGGTDRTSGNTIYF
cdr3_nt: TGTGCCAGCAGCTTAGGGGGGACGGATCGAACCTCTGGAAACACCATATATTTT

clone_size: NA
d_call: TRBD2
v_call: TRBV10-3
j_call: TRBJ2-6
cdr3_aa: CAISEAGGTGANVLTF
cdr3_nt: TGTGCCATCAGTGAGGCGGGGGGGACTGGGGCCAACGTCCTGACTTTC

clone_size: NA
d_call: NA
v_call: TRBV7-2
j_call: TRBJ1-1
cdr3_aa: CASSLLQNTEAFF
cdr3_nt: TGTGCCAGCAGCTTACTGCAGAACACTGAAGCTTTCTTT

clone_size: NA
d_call: TRBD2
v_call: TRBV5-1
j_call: TRBJ2-1
cdr3_aa: CASNSGGASYNEQFF
cdr3_nt: TGCGCCAGCAATAGCGGGGGGGCTTCCTACAATGAGCAGTTCTTC

clone_size: NA
d_call: TRBD2
v_call: TRBV5-1
j_call: TRBJ2-5
cdr3_aa: CASSLASGGQETQYF
cdr3_nt: TGCGCCAGCAGCTTGGCCAGCGGGGGTCAAGAGACCCAGTACTTC

clone_size: few
d_call: NA
v_call: TRBV7-9
j_call: TRBJ1-2
cdr3_aa: CASSLGRSGHYGYTF
cdr3_nt: TGTGCCAGCAGCCTAGGTCGGTCAGGTCACTATGGCTACACCTTC

clone_size: NA
d_call: TRBD1
v_call: TRBV6-5
j_call: TRBJ1-1
cdr3_aa: CASSVQGVGTEAFF
cdr3_nt: TGTGCCAGCAGCGTACAGGGGGTGGGCACTGAAGCTTTCTTT

clone_size: NA
d_call: NA
v_call: TRBV5-1
j_call: TRBJ2-6
cdr3_aa: CASSQQGSGANVLTF
cdr3_nt: TGCGCCAGCAGCCAACAGGGTTCTGGGGCCAACGTCCTGACTTTC

clone_size: NA
d_call: TRBD2
v_call: TRBV5-4
j_call: TRBJ2-3
cdr3_aa: CASSLSSGGADTQYF
cdr3_nt: TGTGCCAGCAGCCTATCTAGCGGGGGTGCAGATACGCAGTATTTT

clone_size: NA
d_call: NA
v_call: TRBV7-9
j_call: TRBJ2-1
cdr3_aa: CASSRLRGLSYNEQFF
cdr3_nt: TGTGCCAGCAGTCGCCTCCGCGGGCTTTCCTACAATGAGCAGTTCTTC

clone_size: once
d_call: TRBD2
v_call: TRBV29-1
j_call: TRBJ2-5
cdr3_aa: CSVKGTSGTTETQYF
cdr3_nt: TGCAGCGTGAAGGGGACTAGCGGGACTACGGAGACCCAGTACTTC

clone_size: NA
d_call: NA
v_call: TRBV7-9
j_call: TRBJ2-1
cdr3_aa: CASSPGQYNEQFF
cdr3_nt: TGTGCCAGCAGCCCCGGACAGTACAATGAGCAGTTCTTC

clone_size: NA
d_call: TRBD2
v_call: TRBV2
j_call: TRBJ2-1
cdr3_aa: CASSDRGLAGGRVFNEQFF
cdr3_nt: TGTGCCAGCAGTGATAGAGGTCTAGCGGGAGGTCGTGTATTTAATGAGCAGTTCTTC

clone_size: NA
d_call: TRBD2
v_call: TRBV10-1
j_call: TRBJ2-7
cdr3_aa: CATQPHAASGSYEQYF
cdr3_nt: TGCGCCACCCAGCCCCACGCGGCTAGCGGCTCCTACGAGCAGTACTTC

clone_size: NA
d_call: NA
v_call: TRBV7-2
j_call: TRBJ2-2
cdr3_aa: CASSLGPPGELFF
cdr3_nt: TGTGCCAGCAGCTTGGGACCCCCCGGGGAGCTGTTTTTT

clone_size: NA
d_call: NA
v_call: TRBV5-6
j_call: TRBJ1-2
cdr3_aa: CASSLFDYGYTF
cdr3_nt: TGTGCCAGCAGCTTGTTTGACTATGGCTACACCTTC

clone_size: NA
d_call: TRBD1
v_call: TRBV28
j_call: TRBJ1-4
cdr3_aa: CASSFPGTADEKLFF
cdr3_nt: TGTGCCAGCAGTTTCCCAGGGACAGCTGATGAAAAACTGTTTTTT

clone_size: NA
d_call: NA
v_call: TRBV25-1
j_call: TRBJ1-2
cdr3_aa: CASSGQVYGYTF
cdr3_nt: TGTGCCAGCAGTGGCCAGGTCTATGGCTACACCTTC

clone_size: NA
d_call: NA
v_call: TRBV7-8
j_call: TRBJ1-5
cdr3_aa: CASSLGTRGRYNQPQHF
cdr3_nt: TGTGCCAGCAGCTTGGGGACCCGGGGGCGTTACAATCAGCCCCAGCATTTT

clone_size: once
d_call: NA
v_call: TRBV5-6
j_call: TRBJ2-5
cdr3_aa: CASSLAGAETQYF
cdr3_nt: TGTGCCAGCAGCTTGGCCGGGGCGGAGACCCAGTACTTC

clone_size: NA
d_call: NA
v_call: TRBV10-3
j_call: TRBJ2-7
cdr3_aa: CAIRKGYEQYF
cdr3_nt: TGTGCCATCAGAAAGGGCTACGAGCAGTACTTC

clone_size: NA
d_call: NA
v_call: TRBV28
j_call: TRBJ1-1
cdr3_aa: CASSLWGRSGNTEAFF
cdr3_nt: TGTGCCAGCAGTTTATGGGGGCGATCGGGAAACACTGAAGCTTTCTTT

clone_size: NA
d_call: NA
v_call: TRBV6-1
j_call: TRBJ1-1
cdr3_aa: CASSEFEAFF
cdr3_nt: TGTGCCAGCAGTGAATTTGAAGCTTTCTTT

clone_size: NA
d_call: NA
v_call: TRBV4-1
j_call: TRBJ1-1
cdr3_aa: CASSQESGVMNTEAFF
cdr3_nt: TGCGCCAGCAGCCAAGAGTCAGGAGTTATGAACACTGAAGCTTTCTTT

clone_size: NA
d_call: NA
v_call: TRBV7-8
j_call: TRBJ1-4
cdr3_aa: CASSLEGRGTNEKLFF
cdr3_nt: TGTGCCAGCAGCTTAGAGGGAAGGGGGACTAATGAAAAACTGTTTTTT

clone_size: NA
d_call: TRBD1
v_call: TRBV7-8
j_call: TRBJ1-5
cdr3_aa: CASSLARTGPNQPQHF
cdr3_nt: TGTGCCAGCAGCTTAGCCCGGACAGGGCCCAATCAGCCCCAGCATTTT

clone_size: NA
d_call: NA
v_call: TRBV7-2
j_call: TRBJ1-3
cdr3_aa: CASSLKTNLFGNTIYF
cdr3_nt: TGTGCCAGCAGCTTAAAAACGAACCTCTTTGGAAACACCATATATTTT

clone_size: NA
d_call: TRBD2
v_call: TRBV7-2
j_call: TRBJ2-1
cdr3_aa: CASSDGSGGAYNEQFF
cdr3_nt: TGTGCCAGCAGCGATGGAAGCGGGGGGGCCTACAATGAGCAGTTCTTC

clone_size: NA
d_call: TRBD1
v_call: TRBV2
j_call: TRBJ2-7
cdr3_aa: CASSTGTAYEQYF
cdr3_nt: TGTGCCAGCAGTACCGGGACAGCCTACGAGCAGTACTTC

clone_size: NA
d_call: TRBD1
v_call: TRBV18
j_call: TRBJ2-5
cdr3_aa: CASSPKETGSVGTQYF
cdr3_nt: TGTGCCAGCTCACCAAAGGAGACAGGGTCTGTCGGGACCCAGTACTTC

clone_size: NA
d_call: TRBD1
v_call: TRBV12-5
j_call: TRBJ1-1
cdr3_aa: CASGLVDRGGTEAFF
cdr3_nt: TGTGCTAGTGGTTTGGTTGACAGGGGTGGGACTGAAGCTTTCTTT

clone_size: few
d_call: NA
v_call: TRBV7-6
j_call: TRBJ1-5
cdr3_aa: CASSSVGQPQHF
cdr3_nt: TGTGCCAGCAGCTCGGTTGGCCAGCCCCAGCATTTT

clone_size: NA
d_call: NA
v_call: TRBV30
j_call: TRBJ1-1
cdr3_aa: CAWSVPGRGYTEAFF
cdr3_nt: TGTGCCTGGAGTGTACCGGGGAGGGGGTACACTGAAGCTTTCTTT

clone_size: NA
d_call: NA
v_call: TRBV27
j_call: TRBJ1-5
cdr3_aa: CASSSQQPIQPQHF
cdr3_nt: TGTGCCAGCAGTTCGCAGCAACCAATTCAGCCCCAGCATTTT

clone_size: NA
d_call: NA
v_call: TRBV2
j_call: TRBJ1-3
cdr3_aa: CASRPMSSGNTIYF
cdr3_nt: TGTGCCAGCAGACCTATGAGCTCTGGAAACACCATATATTTT

clone_size: NA
d_call: TRBD2
v_call: TRBV7-2
j_call: TRBJ2-3
cdr3_aa: CASSLRLAVHTDTQYF
cdr3_nt: TGTGCCAGCAGCTTAAGGCTAGCGGTGCACACAGATACGCAGTATTTT

clone_size: NA
d_call: NA
v_call: TRBV11-2
j_call: TRBJ2-7
cdr3_aa: CASSLDSGVPYEQYF
cdr3_nt: TGTGCCAGCAGCTTAGACTCAGGGGTCCCCTACGAGCAGTACTTC

clone_size: NA
d_call: TRBD1
v_call: TRBV19
j_call: TRBJ2-6
cdr3_aa: CASNPGQPKSGANVLTF
cdr3_nt: TGTGCCAGTAACCCGGGACAGCCCAAATCTGGGGCCAACGTCCTGACTTTC

clone_size: NA
d_call: TRBD1
v_call: TRBV10-2
j_call: TRBJ2-1
cdr3_aa: CASSEWQGARNEQFF
cdr3_nt: TGCGCCAGCAGTGAGTGGCAGGGGGCGCGCAATGAGCAGTTCTTC